This T cell receptor (beta chain) originates from a study of radiation and T cells in renal cell carcinoma. The method was immunoSEQ multiplex PCR; TCRdb's version includes in-frame clones alone and lacks a portion of them. The sample lists about 49,000 clones; about 80% were seen once. This clone is a singleton in its sample. Its antigen is still unknown. The CDR3 covers 14 residues. Germline-derived CDR1 and CDR2 are SGHDT and YYEEEE. The trim removed 4 bases at V and 2 bases at J, leaving 3 bases unmatched. Study-level findings and limits: In blood, top tumor clones expanded by 2 weeks, shrinking by 4.

Noted time point: baseline pretreatment blood. Treatment denoted: 15 Gy SBRT to primary tumor, nephrectomy 4 weeks later. Sequences were derived from blood, sampled from a patient whose treatment included radiotherapy and nephrectomy. The TCR originated in a woman in her 70s with renal cell carcinoma. The J gene is TRBJ2-7, the V gene TRBV5-6; 10 positions agree with TRBD1. For the CDR3, the DNA is TGTGCCAGCAGCATGGGACAGGGGACCTACGAGCAGTACTTC. Translation gives CASSMGQGTYEQYF.